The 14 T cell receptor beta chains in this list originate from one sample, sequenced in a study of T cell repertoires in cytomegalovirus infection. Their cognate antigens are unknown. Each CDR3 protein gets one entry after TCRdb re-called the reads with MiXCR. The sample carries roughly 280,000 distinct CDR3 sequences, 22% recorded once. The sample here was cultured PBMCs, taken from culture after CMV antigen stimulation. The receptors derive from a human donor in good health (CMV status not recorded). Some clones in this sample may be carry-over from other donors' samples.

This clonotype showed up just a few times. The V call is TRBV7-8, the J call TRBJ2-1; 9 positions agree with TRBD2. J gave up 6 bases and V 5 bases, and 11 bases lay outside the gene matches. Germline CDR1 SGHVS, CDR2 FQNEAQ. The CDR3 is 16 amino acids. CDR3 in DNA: TGTGCCAGCAGCGTGGGACTAGCTCGAAGTGGCAATGAGCAGTTCTTC. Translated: CASSVGLARSGNEQFF.

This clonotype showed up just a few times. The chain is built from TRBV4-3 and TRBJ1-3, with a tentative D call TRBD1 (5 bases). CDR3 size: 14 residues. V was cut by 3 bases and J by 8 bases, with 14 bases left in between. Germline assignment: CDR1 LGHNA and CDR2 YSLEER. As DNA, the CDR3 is TGCGCCAGCAGCCAGGGGGGGTCCGGACACACCATATATTTT. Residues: CASSQGGSGHTIYF.

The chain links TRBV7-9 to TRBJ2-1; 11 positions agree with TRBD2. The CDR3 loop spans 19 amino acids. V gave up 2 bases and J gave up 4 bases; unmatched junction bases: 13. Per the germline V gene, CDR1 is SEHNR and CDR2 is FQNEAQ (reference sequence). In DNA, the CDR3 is TGTGCCAGCAGCTTACGAGCCCACGTAGCGGGAGGGCCGTACAATGAGCAGTTCTTC. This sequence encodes CASSLRAHVAGGPYNEQFF. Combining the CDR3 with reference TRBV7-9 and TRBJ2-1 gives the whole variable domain DTGVSQNPRHKITKRGQNVTFRCDPISEHNRLYWYRQTLGQGPEFLTYFQNEAQLEKSRLLSDRFSAERPKGSFSTLEIQRTEQGDSAMYLCASSLRAHVAGGPYNEQFFGPGTRLTVL.

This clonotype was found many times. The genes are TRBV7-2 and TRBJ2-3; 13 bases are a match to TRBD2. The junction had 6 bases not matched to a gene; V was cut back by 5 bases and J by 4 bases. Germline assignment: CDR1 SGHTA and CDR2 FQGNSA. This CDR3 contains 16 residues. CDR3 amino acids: CASSEQGLAGPDTQYF. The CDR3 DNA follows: TGTGCCAGCAGCGAGCAGGGACTAGCGGGGCCAGATACGCAGTATTTT.

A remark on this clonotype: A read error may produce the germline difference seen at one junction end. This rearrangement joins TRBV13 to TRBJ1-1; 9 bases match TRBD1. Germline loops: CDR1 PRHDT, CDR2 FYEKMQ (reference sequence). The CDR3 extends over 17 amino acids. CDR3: CASSLGGQGGMNAEAFF. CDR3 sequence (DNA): TGTGCCAGCAGCTTAGGGGGACAGGGAGGCATGAACGCTGAAGCTTTCTTT.

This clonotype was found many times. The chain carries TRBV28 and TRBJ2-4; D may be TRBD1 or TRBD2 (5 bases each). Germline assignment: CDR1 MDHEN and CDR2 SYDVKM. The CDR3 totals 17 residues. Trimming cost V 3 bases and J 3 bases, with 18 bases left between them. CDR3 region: CASSFETGLVGKNIQYF. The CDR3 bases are TGTGCCAGCAGTTTCGAAACGGGGCTGGTGGGCAAAAACATTCAGTACTTC.

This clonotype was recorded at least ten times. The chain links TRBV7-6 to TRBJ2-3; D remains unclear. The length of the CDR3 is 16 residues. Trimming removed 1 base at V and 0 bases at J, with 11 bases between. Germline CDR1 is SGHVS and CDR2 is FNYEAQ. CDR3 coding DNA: TGTGCCAGCAGCTTAGGGCGTACACTCAGCACAGATACGCAGTATTTT. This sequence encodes CASSLGRTLSTDTQYF.

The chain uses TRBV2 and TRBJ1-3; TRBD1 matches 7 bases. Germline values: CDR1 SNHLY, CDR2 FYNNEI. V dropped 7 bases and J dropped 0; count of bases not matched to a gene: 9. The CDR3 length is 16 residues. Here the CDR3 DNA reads TGTGCCAGCACCTGGACAGGCTCACGCTCTGGAAACACCATATATTTT. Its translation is CASTWTGSRSGNTIYF.

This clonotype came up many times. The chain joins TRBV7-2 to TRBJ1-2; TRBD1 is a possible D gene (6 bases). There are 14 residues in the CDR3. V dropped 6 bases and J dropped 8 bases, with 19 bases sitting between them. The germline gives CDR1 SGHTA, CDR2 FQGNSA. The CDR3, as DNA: TGTGCCAGCAGTTTAAAGGGGGATTCTTGGGGCTACACCTTC. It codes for CASSLKGDSWGYTF.

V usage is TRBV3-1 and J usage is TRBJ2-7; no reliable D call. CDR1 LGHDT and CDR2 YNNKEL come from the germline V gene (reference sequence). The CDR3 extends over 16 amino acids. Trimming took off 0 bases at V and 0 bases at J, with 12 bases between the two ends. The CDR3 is CASSQDADVGSYEQYV. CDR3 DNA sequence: TGTGCCAGCAGCCAAGACGCGGACGTCGGCTCCTACGAGCAGTACGTC.

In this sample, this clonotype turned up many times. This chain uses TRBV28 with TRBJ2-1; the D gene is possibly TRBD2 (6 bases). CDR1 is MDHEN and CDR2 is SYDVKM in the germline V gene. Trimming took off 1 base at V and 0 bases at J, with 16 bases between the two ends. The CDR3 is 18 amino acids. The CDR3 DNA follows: TGTGCCAGCAGTTTATATCTGGGACTGAAGAGCTCCTACAATGAGCAGTTCTTC. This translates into CASSLYLGLKSSYNEQFF.

DNA of the CDR3: TGCGCCAGCAGGCACCATTTTCCCGGCCTCGATGGCTACACCTTC. This codes for CASRHHFPGLDGYTF. This rearrangement joins TRBV23-1 to TRBJ1-2; D unclear. TRBV23-1 is an open reading frame whose function is uncertain. This CDR3 is 15 amino acids long. V shed 6 bases and J shed 6 bases, with 20 bases lying between them.

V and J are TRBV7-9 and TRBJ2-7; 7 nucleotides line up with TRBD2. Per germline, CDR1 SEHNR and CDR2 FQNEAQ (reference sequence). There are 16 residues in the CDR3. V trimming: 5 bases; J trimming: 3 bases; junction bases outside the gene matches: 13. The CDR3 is CASSTAPLATDYEQYF. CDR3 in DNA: TGTGCCAGCAGCACCGCCCCACTAGCGACCGACTACGAGCAGTACTTC.

This CDR3 is CASSDRQGHYSGNTIYF. The CDR3 DNA reads as TGTGCCAGCAGCGACCGACAGGGCCACTACTCTGGAAACACCATATATTTT. V gene TRBV7-9 combines with J gene TRBJ1-3; 7 nucleotides agree with TRBD1. With 5 bases clipped from V and 0 bases from J, the junction kept 10 bases outside the gene matches. Germline V CDR1 and CDR2: SEHNR, FQNEAQ (reference sequence). The CDR3 totals 17 residues.